This TCR beta chain was sequenced in a study of T cell responses to AZD1222 COVID-19 vaccine. Findings and caveats of the study: No repertoire was sampled before or during the peak T cell response, only after it. CD4 TCRs covered the whole spike, strongest at regions 160-218 and 743-854. Spike-specific TCR breadth and depth were elevated following two AZD1222 doses. It should be noted that donors were predominantly white British and more often female, and clonal diversity was possibly underestimated.

Libraries were prepared by immunoSEQ multiplex PCR; TCRdb keeps only in-frame clonotypes and omits some of them. The sample holds tens of thousands of clones, 86% seen once. This clone has just one count. Its target is unknown. V shed 4 bases and J shed 2 bases, with 16 bases lying between them. Germline CDR1 reads SGHRS; CDR2 reads YFSETQ. The CDR3 is made up of 15 amino acids. The source was peripheral blood, collected on day 0 of AZD1222 vaccination. The V call is TRBV5-1, the J call TRBJ2-7, with D perhaps matching TRBD1 (6 bases). This receptor was identified in an adult in good health. Here the CDR3 DNA reads TGCGCCAGCAGCCGCCCAGGGACAATAACCTACGAGCAGTACTTC. It specifies CASSRPGTITYEQYF. The variable domain in full, completed from reference TRBV5-1 and TRBJ2-7, reads KAGVTQTPRYLIKTRGQQVTLSCSPISGHRSVSWYQQTPGQGLQFLFEYFSETQRNKGNFPGRFSGRQFSNSRSEMNVSTLELGDSALYLCASSRPGTITYEQYFGPGTRLTVT.